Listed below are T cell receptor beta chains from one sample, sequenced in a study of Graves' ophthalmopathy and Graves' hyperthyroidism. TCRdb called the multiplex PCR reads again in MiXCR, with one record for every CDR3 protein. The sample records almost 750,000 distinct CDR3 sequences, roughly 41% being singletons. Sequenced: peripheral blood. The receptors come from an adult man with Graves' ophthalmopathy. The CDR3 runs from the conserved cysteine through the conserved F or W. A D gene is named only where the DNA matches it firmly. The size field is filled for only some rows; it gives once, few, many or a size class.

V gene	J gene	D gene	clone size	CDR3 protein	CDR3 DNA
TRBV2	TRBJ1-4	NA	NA	CASSEAFLPADNEKLFF	TGTGCCAGCAGTGAAGCGTTTTTACCTGCGGATAATGAAAAACTGTTTTTT
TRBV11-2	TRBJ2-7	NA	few	CASSLRIPQGAGHSYEQYF	TGTGCCAGCAGCTTACGGATCCCCCAAGGAGCGGGTCACTCCTACGAGCAGTACTTC
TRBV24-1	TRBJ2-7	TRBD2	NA	CATSAWDGGAYEQYF	TGTGCCACCAGTGCTTGGGACGGGGGGGCCTACGAGCAGTACTTC
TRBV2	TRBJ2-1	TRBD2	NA	CASRKGLAGYLDEQFF	TGTGCCAGCAGAAAGGGACTAGCGGGCTATTTGGATGAGCAGTTCTTC
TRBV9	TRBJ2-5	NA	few	CASSVGRTLQETQYF	TGTGCCAGCAGCGTAGGCAGGACTCTCCAAGAGACCCAGTACTTC
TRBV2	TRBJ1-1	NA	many	CAIPAGTEAFF	TGTGCCATCCCCGCCGGGACTGAAGCTTTCTTT
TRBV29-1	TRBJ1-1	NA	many	CSVSSGGRNTEAFF	TGCAGCGTGTCCTCCGGGGGCCGGAACACTGAAGCTTTCTTT
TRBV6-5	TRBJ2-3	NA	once	CASRLGTSTDTQYF	TGTGCCAGCAGACTCGGGACTAGCACAGATACGCAGTATTTT
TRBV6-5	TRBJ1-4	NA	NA	CASKLGLPGAELFF	TGTGCCAGCAAGTTAGGTCTTCCGGGGGCCGAACTGTTTTTT
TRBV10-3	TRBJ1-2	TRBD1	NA	CAITDIGTADYGYTF	TGTGCCATCACCGATATTGGGACAGCGGACTATGGCTACACCTTC
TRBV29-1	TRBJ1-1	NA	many	CSVAQPSEAFF	TGCAGCGTTGCCCAGCCCTCCGAAGCTTTCTTT
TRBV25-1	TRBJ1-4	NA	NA	CASVSGTNEKLFF	TGTGCCAGCGTTTCAGGGACTAATGAAAAACTGTTTTTT
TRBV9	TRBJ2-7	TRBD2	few	CASSVLAGNVYEQYF	TGTGCCAGCAGCGTACTAGCGGGGAATGTCTACGAGCAGTACTTC
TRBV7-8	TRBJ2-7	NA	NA	CASSLAGDTLNQYF	TGTGCCAGCAGCTTAGCGGGGGACACCCTTAACCAGTACTTC
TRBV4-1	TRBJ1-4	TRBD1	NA	CASSQGDRARVLFF	TGCGCCAGCAGCCAAGGAGACAGGGCGAGGGTACTGTTTTTT
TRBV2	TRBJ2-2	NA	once	CASSFFLGASGELFF	TGTGCCAGCAGTTTCTTCCTAGGAGCCTCCGGGGAGCTGTTTTTT
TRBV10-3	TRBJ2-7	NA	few	CASSPQPYEQYF	TGTGCCAGCTCCCCTCAGCCCTACGAGCAGTACTTC
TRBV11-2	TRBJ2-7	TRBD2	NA	CVSSSGSSYEQYF	TGTGTCAGTAGTAGCGGGAGCTCCTACGAGCAGTACTTC
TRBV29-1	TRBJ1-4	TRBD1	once	CSCTGGNEKLFF	TGCAGCTGCACAGGGGGAAATGAAAAACTGTTTTTT
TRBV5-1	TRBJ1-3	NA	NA	CASSLDRGSGNTIYF	TGCGCCAGCAGCTTGGATCGGGGATCTGGAAACACCATATATTTT
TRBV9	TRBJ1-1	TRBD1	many	CASSSTGQKAFF	TGTGCCAGCAGCTCCACGGGACAGAAAGCTTTCTTT
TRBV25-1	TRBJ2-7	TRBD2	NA	CASSFGGREAYEQYF	TGTGCCAGCAGTTTTGGTGGGCGGGAGGCCTACGAGCAGTACTTC
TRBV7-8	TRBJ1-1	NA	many	CASSLGPLNTEAFF	TGTGCCAGCAGCTTAGGCCCGCTGAACACTGAAGCTTTCTTT
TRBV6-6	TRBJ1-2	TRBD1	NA	CASGRPRTGSYTF	TGTGCCAGCGGACGCCCTAGGACAGGGAGCTACACCTTC
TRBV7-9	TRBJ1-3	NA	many	CASSLDGLSGNTIYF	TGTGCCAGCAGCTTAGACGGTCTCTCTGGAAACACCATATATTTT
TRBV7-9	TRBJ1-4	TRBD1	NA	CASSSGQGAPEKLFF	TGTGCCAGCAGCTCCGGACAGGGGGCGCCTGAAAAACTGTTTTTT
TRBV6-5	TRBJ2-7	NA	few	CASRSLSYEQYF	TGTGCCAGCAGAAGCCTATCCTACGAGCAGTACTTC
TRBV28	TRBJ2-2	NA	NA	CASSFGDFANTGELFF	TGTGCCAGCAGTTTCGGGGACTTCGCGAACACCGGGGAGCTGTTTTTT
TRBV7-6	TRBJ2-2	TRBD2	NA	CASNFLPSGDTGELFF	TGTGCCAGCAACTTTCTGCCTAGCGGCGACACCGGGGAGCTGTTTTTT